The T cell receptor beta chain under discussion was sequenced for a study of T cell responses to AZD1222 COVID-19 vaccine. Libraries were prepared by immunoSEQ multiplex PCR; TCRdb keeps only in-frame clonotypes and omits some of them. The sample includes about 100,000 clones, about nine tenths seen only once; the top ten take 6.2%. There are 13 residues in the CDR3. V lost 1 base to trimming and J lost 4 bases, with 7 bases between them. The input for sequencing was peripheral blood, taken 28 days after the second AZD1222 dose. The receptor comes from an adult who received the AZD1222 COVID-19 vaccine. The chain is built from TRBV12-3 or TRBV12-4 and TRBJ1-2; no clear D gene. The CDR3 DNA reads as TGTGCCAGCAGTTTAGGAGATCCCTATGGCTACACCTTC. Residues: CASSLGDPYGYTF.